This T cell receptor (beta chain) was retrieved from a study of CD8 T cells in Susac syndrome. With 7 bases removed from V and 1 base from J, the gap between germline ends came to 10 bases. The CDR3 is 14 amino acids. Random-hexamer reverse transcription was applied to roughly 0.45 to 1 ug RNA. The amplification used immunoSEQ multiplex PCR on TCR beta CDR3; it spanned 54 Vbeta and 13 Jbeta. A single record per CDR3 protein comes from TCRdb applying MiXCR to the immunoSEQ multiplex PCR reads. The table records over 95,000 distinct CDR3 sequences, 92% of them present only once. TCR beta sequencing was performed on blood CD8+ and CD4+ T cells. TEMRA cells were FACS-enriched, and CD8+ and CD4+ T cells were isolated negatively.

The receptor's source is a human donor in good health. J is TRBJ2-2 and V is TRBV12-3 or TRBV12-4; D gene unclear. Specimen: CD8+ T cells from PBMCs. The CDR3 reads CASIGPLNTGELFF. In DNA form, the CDR3 reads TGTGCCAGCATAGGGCCCCTGAACACCGGGGAGCTGTTTTTT.